These T cell receptor beta chains were read from a single sample in a study of shared clonotypes between healthy human individuals. The table came from immunoSEQ multiplex PCR; TCRdb's copy has only in-frame clones and leaves some out. Among 450,000 to 600,000 clones listed, 75% to 85% were seen once. Sequenced sample: PBMCs. These TCRs come from a woman aged 40 to 50 in good health. Some clones in this sample may be carry-over from other donors' samples. Both conserved end residues are part of each CDR3. Fields, in order: clone size, J gene, V gene, CDR3 length, CDR3 protein. Size values are once, few and many counts, or a class for expanded clones, and some rows have none.

>-|TRBJ2-6|TRBV6-4|18
CASSALSGTGSGANVLTF
>-|TRBJ2-5|TRBV19|14
CASSMGQGAETQYF
>once|TRBJ1-1|TRBV7-8|14
CASSLAGRTTEAFF
>many|TRBJ2-1|TRBV6-4|16
CASSDSGVGSYNEQFF
>-|TRBJ2-4|TRBV5-1|14
CASSQTGSKNIQYF
>many|TRBJ2-1|TRBV7-8|14
CASSLAPWGDEQFF
>many|TRBJ2-5|TRBV12-5|14
CASGLETGEEIQYF
>-|TRBJ2-7|TRBV13|15
CASSRLAGGSGEQYF
>-|TRBJ2-2|TRBV7-3|14
CASSLSHLAGELFF
>few|TRBJ2-7|TRBV15|15
CATSRISLRTYEQYF
>-|-|TRBV4-1|15
CASSQLERGDYEQYF
>-|TRBJ1-4|TRBV4-2|15
CASSLRAATNEKLFF
>few|TRBJ2-3|TRBV25-1|16
CASSEAEAPGADTQYF
>-|TRBJ2-7|TRBV18|15
CASSPTGTGLHEQYF
>-|TRBJ2-1|TRBV5-6|14
CASSSGLSYNEQFF
>-|TRBJ1-1|TRBV2|15
CASTWGALMNTEAFF